This paragraph covers one T cell receptor (beta chain) sequence. The CDR3 goes on 3 residues after the read ends, and that part is filled in from the germline J gene. The entry originates in a study of T cells in women clearing cervical HPV infection. The repertoire was sequenced with immunoSEQ multiplex PCR; TCRdb's copy has only in-frame clones and lacks some. The specimen's table records 30,000 to 40,000 clones. V trimming: 3 bases; J trimming: 3 bases; junction bases outside the gene matches: 4. This CDR3 spans 14 amino acids. From germline, CDR1 is SGHRS and CDR2 YFSETQ. Input material: blood buffy coat. The origin of this receptor is a woman between 18 and 69 years old with a cervical HPV16 infection that either progressed to CIN3+ or cleared (not recorded which). V usage is TRBV5-1 and J usage is TRBJ1-2; 8 bases are a match to TRBD1. The part of the CDR3 DNA that was read is TGCGCCAGCAGCTCACCGGGACAGGACTATGGC. This translates into CASSSPGQDYG. From start to end, the CDR3 is CASSSPGQDYGYTF.